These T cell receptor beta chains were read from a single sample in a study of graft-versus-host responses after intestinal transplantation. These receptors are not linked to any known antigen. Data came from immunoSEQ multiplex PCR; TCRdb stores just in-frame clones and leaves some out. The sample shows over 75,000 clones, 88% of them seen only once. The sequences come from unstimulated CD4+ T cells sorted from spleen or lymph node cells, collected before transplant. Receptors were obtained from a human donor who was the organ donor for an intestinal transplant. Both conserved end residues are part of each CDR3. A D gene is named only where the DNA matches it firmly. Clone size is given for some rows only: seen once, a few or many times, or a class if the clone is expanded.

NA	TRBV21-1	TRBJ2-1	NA	CASSPRQYNEQFF	TGTGCCAGCAGCCCCCGACAGTACAATGAGCAGTTCTTC
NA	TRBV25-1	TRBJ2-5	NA	CASSELQETQYF	TGTGCCAGCAGTGAACTACAAGAGACCCAGTACTTC
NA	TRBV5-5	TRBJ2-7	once	CASSSPTRDLYEQYF	TGTGCCAGCAGCTCGCCGACTAGGGATCTCTACGAGCAGTACTTC
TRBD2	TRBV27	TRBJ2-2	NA	CASSSRWGQGLAGGPIPGELFF	TGTGCCAGCAGTTCTCGGTGGGGGCAGGGACTAGCGGGAGGCCCCATCCCCGGGGAGCTGTTTTTT
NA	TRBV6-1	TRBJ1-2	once	CASSEWAGRSYGYTF	TGTGCCAGCAGTGAATGGGCAGGGAGGAGCTATGGCTACACCTTC
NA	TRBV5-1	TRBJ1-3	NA	CASSLTIGSSGNTIYF	TGCGCCAGCAGCTTAACTATTGGCAGCTCTGGAAACACCATATATTTT
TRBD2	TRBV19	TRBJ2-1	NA	CASTRRGGGGEQFF	TGTGCCAGTACCAGACGGGGCGGCGGGGGTGAGCAGTTCTTC
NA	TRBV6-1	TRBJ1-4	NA	CASSPNRVTNEKLFF	TGTGCCAGCAGTCCAAACCGGGTCACAAATGAAAAACTGTTTTTT
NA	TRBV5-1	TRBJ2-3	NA	CASSLGLGWADTQYF	TGCGCCAGCAGCTTGGGACTAGGTTGGGCGGATACGCAGTATTTT
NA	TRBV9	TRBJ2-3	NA	CASSVESPSLTDTQYF	TGTGCCAGCAGCGTAGAAAGCCCTTCCCTAACAGATACGCAGTATTTT
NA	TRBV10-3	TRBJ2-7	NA	CAISESSGRGNYEQYF	TGTGCCATCAGTGAGTCGTCTGGGCGGGGAAACTACGAGCAGTACTTC
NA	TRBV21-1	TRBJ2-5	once	CASRTSQETQYF	TGTGCCAGCAGGACTAGTCAAGAGACCCAGTACTTC
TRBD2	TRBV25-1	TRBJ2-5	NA	CASSEGSGVYQETQYF	TGTGCCAGCAGTGAAGGGAGCGGGGTGTACCAAGAGACCCAGTACTTC